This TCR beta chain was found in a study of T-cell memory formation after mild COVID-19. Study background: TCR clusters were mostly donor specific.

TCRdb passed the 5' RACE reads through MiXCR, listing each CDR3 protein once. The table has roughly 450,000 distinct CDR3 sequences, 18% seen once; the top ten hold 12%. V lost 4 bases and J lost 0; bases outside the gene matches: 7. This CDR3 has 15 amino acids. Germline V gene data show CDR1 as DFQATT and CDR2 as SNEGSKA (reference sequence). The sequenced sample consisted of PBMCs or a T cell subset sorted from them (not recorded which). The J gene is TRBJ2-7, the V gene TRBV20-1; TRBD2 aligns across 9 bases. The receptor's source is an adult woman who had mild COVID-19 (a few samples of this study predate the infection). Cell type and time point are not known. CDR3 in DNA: TGCAGTGCTAATTCCGGGACTAGCCTCTCCTACGAGCAGTACTTC. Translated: CSANSGTSLSYEQYF.